This is a list of T cell receptor beta chains from one sample in a study of OX40 agonist ivuxolimab in advanced cancers. Profiled with immunoSEQ multiplex PCR; TCRdb holds only in-frame clones, not every one. This sample has some 95,000 clones; about 91% occur once, and the top ten carry 0.5% to 0.65%. The material was CD4+ or CD8+ T cells sorted from blood, obtained in a trial of the OX40 agonist ivuxolimab. The source of these receptors is an adult with an advanced solid tumor such as melanoma, head and neck, liver or kidney cancer. Each CDR3 is given with its conserved first and last residue. Fields, in order: clone size, J gene, V gene, D gene, CDR3 protein. A D gene is named only where the DNA matches it firmly. Size is omitted from some rows. Given values are once, few, many or a class for expanded clones.

-	TRBJ1-2	TRBV10-3	-	CAISGRGYGYTF
-	TRBJ2-7	TRBV5-1	-	CASSLYQELGSEQYF
-	TRBJ2-3	TRBV18	-	CASSSGLTDTQYF
-	TRBJ1-6	TRBV19	-	CATGTMSNSPLHF
-	TRBJ1-1	TRBV9	-	CASSPTGDPVPEAFF
-	TRBJ2-3	TRBV27	-	CASSLSIGTDTQYF
-	TRBJ2-3	TRBV19	TRBD2	CASRGLAAFSTDTQYF
-	TRBJ2-3	TRBV5-6	TRBD1	CASSLTDRGLSYTDTQYF
-	TRBJ2-7	TRBV6-1	-	CASSRGRAYEQYF
-	TRBJ2-1	TRBV6-6	-	CASSPFRQAYNEQFF
-	TRBJ1-1	TRBV23-1	-	CASSQSLPRVMNWGRNTEAFF
-	TRBJ1-1	TRBV5-4	-	CASSLVQRPPGTEAFF
-	TRBJ2-5	TRBV6-5	-	CASSPGGETQYF
-	TRBJ2-7	TRBV6-5	TRBD2	CASSESSGSPEQYF
-	TRBJ1-1	TRBV11-2	-	CASSFRGKTEAFF
-	TRBJ1-6	TRBV5-6	-	CASSWTGDNSPLHF
-	TRBJ2-3	TRBV5-5	-	CASSLEWASTDTQYF
-	TRBJ1-5	TRBV10-3	-	CAISDRSNQPQHF
-	TRBJ1-6	TRBV7-9	TRBD1	CASSSDRVNSPLHF
-	TRBJ2-1	TRBV5-1	TRBD2	CASSLGTSGRVNEQFF
-	TRBJ2-7	TRBV7-7	TRBD1	CASSPSTGSEQYF
-	TRBJ1-1	TRBV29-1	-	CSVDRASSLNTEAFF
-	TRBJ1-1	TRBV11-2	TRBD1	CASSVRYRGANTEAFF
-	TRBJ2-2	TRBV6-5	-	CASSPTRNTGELFF
-	TRBJ1-2	TRBV6-5	-	CASSTGYEGHYGYTF
-	TRBJ2-1	TRBV6-6	TRBD1	CASGGDRGRGEQFF
-	TRBJ2-3	TRBV7-9	-	CASSPSPGTQYF
-	TRBJ1-1	TRBV18	-	CASSPQINSGTEAFF
-	TRBJ1-1	TRBV27	TRBD1	CASSSHRGGTEAFF
-	TRBJ2-3	TRBV11-3	-	CASSPGTGFSTDTQYF
-	TRBJ2-7	TRBV9	TRBD2	CASSVRLAGTSYEQYF
-	TRBJ2-5	TRBV6-1	-	CATTSSRETQYF
once	TRBJ2-1	TRBV10-3	-	CAISEREGVEGQFF
-	TRBJ1-5	TRBV18	-	CASSSTDPREPQHF